The 2 T cell receptor beta chains reported below all come from one sample, sequenced in a study of T cells in Graves' hyperthyroidism and ophthalmopathy. It was RNA transcripts that yielded the amplified TCR beta CDR3 regions. The HTBI set primed first-round TCR CDR3 RT-PCR. Via MiXCR, TCRdb re-called the multiplex PCR reads, giving one row per CDR3 protein. The profile shows under 350,000 distinct CDR3 sequences, roughly a fifth of them singletons. The sample was blood. These receptors were taken from a woman aged 45 to 65 with Graves' hyperthyroidism.

This clonotype was counted many times. J is TRBJ1-1 and V is TRBV18; D may be TRBD1 (5 bases). The CDR3 is made up of 17 amino acids. Trimming left V 6 bases short and J 3 bases short, with 23 bases between. In germline, CDR1 is KGHSH, CDR2 LQKENI. The CDR3 sequence: CASSALPTGREDTEAFF. As DNA, the CDR3 is TGTGCCAGCTCCGCCCTCCCCACAGGAAGGGAGGACACTGAAGCTTTCTTT.

This clonotype occurred a few times. J is TRBJ1-5 and V is TRBV7-2; D is unclear. Trimming removed 5 bases from V and 3 bases from J, with 8 bases in between. This CDR3 region has 13 residues. Germline assignment: CDR1 SGHTA and CDR2 FQGNSA. The CDR3 region is CASSPRLNQPQHF. CDR3 DNA: TGTGCCAGCAGCCCGAGACTCAATCAGCCCCAGCATTTT.